These 24 T cell receptor beta chains were sequenced from one sample in a study of blood T cell repertoires in COVID-19. Sequencing was performed with immunoSEQ multiplex PCR; in TCRdb, only in-frame clones are kept and a portion is missing. The sample has approximately 130,000 clones; roughly four fifths are singletons. The source material was PBMCs or T cells enriched from blood (not recorded which). Source of these receptors: a young man who had recovered from COVID-19.

This chain links TRBV30 with TRBJ1-2; D is perhaps TRBD1 (5 bases). V lost 8 bases and J lost 8, with 27 bases in between. Germline V gene data show CDR1 as GTSNPN and CDR2 as SVGIG (reference sequence). This CDR3 contains 15 residues. The CDR3 DNA reads TGTGCCGGGGCGCTAGGACTTACTGCCCGAGGGGGCTACACCTTC. It encodes CAGALGLTARGGYTF.

The rearrangement links TRBV4-1 to TRBJ1-2; 9 nucleotides line up with TRBD1. V dropped 4 bases and J dropped 3; count of bases not matched to a gene: 3. The CDR3 length is 14 residues. The V gene's germline CDR1 is MGHRA and CDR2 YSYEKL. CDR3 loop: CASSPQGADYGYTF. DNA for the CDR3: TGCGCCAGCAGCCCACAGGGGGCGGACTATGGCTACACCTTC.

J is TRBJ2-2 and V is TRBV3-1 (or the pseudogene TRBV3-2), with 9 nucleotides matching TRBD1. Looked up from germline, CDR1 is LGHDT and CDR2 is YNNKEL (reference sequence). CDR3 length equals 16 residues. With V trimmed by 3 bases and J by 0 bases, 2 bases remained unmatched. The chain's CDR3 is CASSQGTGSNTGELFF. The DNA for the CDR3 is TGTGCCAGCAGCCAGGGGACAGGGTCGAACACCGGGGAGCTGTTTTTT.

This clone appeared once. DNA of the CDR3: TGTGCCAGCAGCATCGGGACTAGCGTTTACAATGAGCAGTTCTTC. It yields the protein CASSIGTSVYNEQFF. The chain uses TRBV27 and TRBJ2-1; 10 nucleotides match TRBD2. Trimming cost V 6 bases and J 4 bases; bases outside gene matches: 6. This CDR3 comprises 15 residues. Germline V gene lookup returns CDR1 MNHEY and CDR2 SMNVEV (reference sequence).

This clone is a singleton in its sample. The chain joins TRBV11-2 to TRBJ2-4; 11 bases match TRBD1. There are 16 residues in the CDR3. Germline-derived CDR1 and CDR2 are SGHAT and FQNNGV. V lost 1 base and J lost 3; bases outside the gene matches: 2. In nucleotides, the CDR3 is TGTGCCAGCAGCTTAGGGACAGGGGGCTACAAAAACATTCAGTACTTC. Protein product: CASSLGTGGYKNIQYF. Supplemented by reference TRBV11-2 and TRBJ2-4, the full variable domain reads EAGVAQSPRYKIIEKRQSVAFWCNPISGHATLYWYQQILGQGPKLLIQFQNNGVVDDSQLPKDRFSAERLKGVDSTLKIQPAKLEDSAVYLCASSLGTGGYKNIQYFGAGTRLSVL.

The chain employs TRBV19 and TRBJ1-5, with D maybe TRBD1 (6 bases). The V end lost 0 bases, the J end lost 7 bases, and 7 bases lay between the germline ends. The CDR3 length is 13 residues. Germline CDR1 is LNHDA and CDR2 is SQIVND (reference sequence). The CDR3 bases are TGTGCCAGTAGTATAGACAGGGGACAGCCCCAGCATTTT. Protein sequence: CASSIDRGQPQHF.

J is TRBJ2-7 and V is TRBV5-5; D is uncertain. V dropped 4 bases and J dropped 3 bases, with 8 bases sitting between them. The CDR3 has 12 amino acids. From germline, CDR1 is SGHKS and CDR2 YYEKEE (reference sequence). CDR3: CASSATSYEQYF. In nucleotides, the CDR3 is TGTGCCAGCAGCGCAACAAGCTACGAGCAGTACTTC.

The chain recombines TRBV7-8 with TRBJ1-2, with D tentatively TRBD1 (5 bases). The length of the CDR3 is 18 residues. Germline loops: CDR1 SGHVS, CDR2 FQNEAQ. V lost 4 bases, J lost 2 bases, and 23 bases lay in between. The CDR3 loop is CASSYTTGLGLGNYGYTF. As DNA, the CDR3 is TGTGCCAGCAGCTATACAACAGGATTGGGCTTGGGGAACTATGGCTACACCTTC.

This chain uses TRBV2 with TRBJ1-2; D possibly corresponds to TRBD1 (6 bases). The CDR3 consists of 16 residues. CDR1 and CDR2 from the germline V gene are SNHLY and FYNNEI. V gave up 4 bases and J gave up 4 bases, with 19 bases separating them. The CDR3 DNA reads as TGTGCCAGCAGTGCAGACCCGGACAGACACTCCTATGGCTACACCTTC. It specifies CASSADPDRHSYGYTF.

The chain is built from TRBV7-3 and TRBJ2-3, with 13 bases identical to TRBD2. CDR3 length equals 16 residues. V dropped 6 bases and J dropped 2; count of bases not matched to a gene: 5. The germline gives CDR1 SGHTA, CDR2 FQGTGA. The CDR3 loop reads CASSSGTSGTTDTQYF. DNA for the CDR3: TGTGCCAGCAGTTCTGGGACTAGCGGGACCACAGATACGCAGTATTTT.

J is TRBJ2-1 and V is TRBV6-5; D may be TRBD1 (6 bases). There are 15 residues in the CDR3. V shed 5 bases and J shed 1 base, with 12 bases lying between them. The germline CDR1 and CDR2 sequences are MNHEY and SVGAGI. The CDR3 loop is CASSPGTTSYNEQFF. CDR3 DNA sequence: TGTGCCAGCAGTCCCGGGACAACATCCTACAATGAGCAGTTCTTC.

This rearrangement joins TRBV7-2 to TRBJ2-2; the match to TRBD2 covers 9 bases. CDR3 length: 16 amino acids. With V trimmed by 5 bases and J by 1 base, 5 bases remained unmatched. The germline V gene encodes CDR1 SGHTA and CDR2 FQGNSA. CDR3 sequence (DNA): TGTGCCAGCAGCAATGGACTAGCGATGAACACCGGGGAGCTGTTTTTT. Encoded protein: CASSNGLAMNTGELFF.

This clone has only a few counts. This rearrangement joins TRBV6-5 to TRBJ2-5, with TRBD2 matching 11 bases. Trimming at V came to 6 bases and at J to 2 bases, leaving 2 bases not matched to a gene. This CDR3 contains 14 residues. Germline assignment: CDR1 MNHEY and CDR2 SVGAGI. CDR3 in DNA: TGTGCCAGCAGCTCTAGCGGGGGGCAAGAGACCCAGTACTTC. Translating gives CASSSSGGQETQYF.

This chain joins TRBV5-5 and TRBJ2-4; D unresolved. The germline CDR1 and CDR2 sequences are SGHKS and YYEKEE (reference sequence). The CDR3 is made up of 14 amino acids. V lost 2 bases, J lost 6 bases, and 12 bases lay in between. The CDR3 nucleotides read TGTGCCAGCAGCTTAAAATCCGGTCCAAACATTCAGTACTTC. It codes for CASSLKSGPNIQYF. The full variable domain, rest sourced from reference TRBV5-5 and TRBJ2-4, is DAGVTQSPTHLIKTRGQQVTLRCSPISGHKSVSWYQQVLGQGPQFIFQYYEKEERGRGNFPDRFSARQFPNYSSELNVNALLLGDSALYLCASSLKSGPNIQYFGAGTRLSVL.

The rearrangement links TRBV7-2 to TRBJ2-1; possibly TRBD2 for D (5 bases). The V gene's germline CDR1 is SGHTA and CDR2 FQGNSA. The CDR3 loop spans 14 amino acids. V shed 3 bases and J shed 10 bases, with 16 bases lying between them. CDR3 nucleotides: TGTGCCAGCAGCTTTACCCCTACTAGTAACGAGCAGTTCTTC. Translation: CASSFTPTSNEQFF.

The rearrangement joins TRBV6-2 or TRBV6-3 to TRBJ2-5, with TRBD2 identical over 12 bases. Germline-derived CDR1 and CDR2 are MNHEY and SVGEGT. Losses at the gene ends were 5 bases for V and 2 bases for J; bases not matched to a gene: 9. This CDR3 region has 17 residues. The CDR3 is CASSKGLAGRTQETQYF. The CDR3, as DNA: TGTGCCAGCAGTAAAGGACTAGCGGGGAGAACACAAGAGACCCAGTACTTC.

The chain is built from TRBV7-3 and TRBJ1-1, with 8 bases fitting TRBD1. Germline CDR1 and CDR2: SGHTA and FQGTGA. Trimming took 1 base from V and 8 from J; bases not matched to a gene: 0. The CDR3 totals 12 residues. The CDR3 is CASSLRQGEAFF. CDR3 nucleotides: TGTGCCAGCAGCTTAAGACAGGGGGAAGCTTTCTTT.

V is TRBV5-1 and J is TRBJ1-6; 8 nucleotides agree with TRBD1. The CDR3 has 14 residues. Germline V gene sequence: CDR1 SGHRS, CDR2 YFSETQ. V was clipped by 4 bases and J by 8 bases; unmatched bases: 5. CDR3 DNA sequence: TGCGCCAGCAGCATCGGACAGGGTTATTCACCCCTCCACTTT. This translates into CASSIGQGYSPLHF.

The V and J genes are TRBV7-9 and TRBJ2-3; 14 bases align to TRBD2. The CDR3 consists of 17 residues. CDR1 is SEHNR, CDR2 FQNEAQ, per germline (reference sequence). The V and J ends lost 5 bases and 0 bases, in that order; junction bases with no gene match: 4. The DNA for the CDR3 is TGTGCCAGCAGCCCCGGGACTAGCGGGGGTAGCACAGATACGCAGTATTTT. It encodes CASSPGTSGGSTDTQYF.

As to this clone: The same CDR3 arises from other DNA sequences in this sample as well. The chain couples TRBV6-5 to TRBJ2-5, with D maybe TRBD2 (5 bases). Germline CDR1 is MNHEY and CDR2 is SVGAGI. Deletions cut 5 bases from V and 4 bases from J, with 5 bases between. CDR3 length equals 11 residues. The CDR3 region has the DNA TGTGCCAGCAGTACTAGAGAGACCCAGTACTTC. It translates to CASSTRETQYF.

This clone was counted only a few times. The chain joins TRBV7-9 to TRBJ2-7, with 14 bases fitting TRBD2. There are 16 residues in the CDR3. Looked up from germline, CDR1 is SEHNR and CDR2 is FQNEAQ (reference sequence). Losses at the gene ends were 4 bases for V and 3 bases for J; bases not matched to a gene: 5. In nucleotides, the CDR3 is TGTGCCAGCAGCTCAGGACTAGCGGGAGGTTTCTACGAGCAGTACTTC. Its translation is CASSSGLAGGFYEQYF.

The V call is TRBV5-1, the J call TRBJ2-7; 9 bases agree with TRBD1. The V segment lost 3 bases and the J segment 4 bases; nucleotides outside the gene matches: 11. The CDR3 totals 16 residues. The germline V gene encodes CDR1 SGHRS and CDR2 YFSETQ. The CDR3 region is CASSYSGTGRIYEQYF. CDR3 nucleotide sequence: TGCGCCAGCAGCTACTCCGGGACAGGGAGAATTTACGAGCAGTACTTC.

A single count supports this clone. The J gene is TRBJ1-2, the V gene TRBV6-6; TRBD1 might be the D (5 bases). This CDR3 spans 15 amino acids. Germline CDR1 is MNHNY and CDR2 is SVGAGI (reference sequence). V was clipped by 5 bases and J by 4 bases, with 17 bases between them. The CDR3 region is CASSHTQEPSYGYTF. The DNA for the CDR3 is TGTGCCAGCAGTCACACACAGGAGCCAAGCTATGGCTACACCTTC.

The chain employs TRBV3-1 (or the pseudogene TRBV3-2) and TRBJ1-5; 10 bases map to TRBD1. Germline CDR1 is LGHDT and CDR2 is YNNKEL (reference sequence). This CDR3 contains 14 residues. V lost 4 bases, J lost 8 bases, and 5 bases stayed unmatched. The CDR3 sequence is CASSRDRGGEPQHF. CDR3 bases: TGTGCCAGCAGCCGGGACAGGGGAGGTGAGCCCCAGCATTTT.